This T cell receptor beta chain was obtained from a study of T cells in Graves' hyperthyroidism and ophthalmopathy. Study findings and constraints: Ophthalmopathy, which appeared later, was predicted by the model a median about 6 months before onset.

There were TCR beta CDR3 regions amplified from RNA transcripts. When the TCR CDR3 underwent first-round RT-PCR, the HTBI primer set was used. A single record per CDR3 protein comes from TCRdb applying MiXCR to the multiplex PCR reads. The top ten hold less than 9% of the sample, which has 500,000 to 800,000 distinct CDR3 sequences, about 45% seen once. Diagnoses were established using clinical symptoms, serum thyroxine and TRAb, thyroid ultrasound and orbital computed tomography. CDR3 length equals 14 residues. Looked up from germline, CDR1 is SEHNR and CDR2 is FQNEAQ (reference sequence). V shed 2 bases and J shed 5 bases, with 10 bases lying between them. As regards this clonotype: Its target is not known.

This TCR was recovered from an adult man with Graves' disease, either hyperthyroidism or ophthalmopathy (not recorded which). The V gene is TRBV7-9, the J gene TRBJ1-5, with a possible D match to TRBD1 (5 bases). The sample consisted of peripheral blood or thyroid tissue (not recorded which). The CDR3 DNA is TGTGCCAGCAGCTTATCACCAGGGTATCAGCCCCAGCATTTT. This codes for CASSLSPGYQPQHF. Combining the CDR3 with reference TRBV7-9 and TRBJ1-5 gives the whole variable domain DTGVSQNPRHKITKRGQNVTFRCDPISEHNRLYWYRQTLGQGPEFLTYFQNEAQLEKSRLLSDRFSAERPKGSFSTLEIQRTEQGDSAMYLCASSLSPGYQPQHFGDGTRLSIL.